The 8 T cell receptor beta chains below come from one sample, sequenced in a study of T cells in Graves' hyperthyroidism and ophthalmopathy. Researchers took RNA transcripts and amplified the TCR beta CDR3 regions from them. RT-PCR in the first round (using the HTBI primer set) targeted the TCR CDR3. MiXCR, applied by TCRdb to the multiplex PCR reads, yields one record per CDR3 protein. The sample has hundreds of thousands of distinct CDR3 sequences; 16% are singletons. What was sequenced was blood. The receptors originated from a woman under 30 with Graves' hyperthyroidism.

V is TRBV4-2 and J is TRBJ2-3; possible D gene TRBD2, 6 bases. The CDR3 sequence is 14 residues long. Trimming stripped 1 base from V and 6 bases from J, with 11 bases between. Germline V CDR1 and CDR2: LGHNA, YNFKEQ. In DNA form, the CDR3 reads TGTGCCAGCAGCCAAGCGGGGGTTGGGGATACGCAGTATTTT. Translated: CASSQAGVGDTQYF.

CDR3 coding DNA: TGCGCCAGCAGCCAAGATAGGACCCCGGGCACAGATACGCAGTATTTT. Protein product: CASSQDRTPGTDTQYF. The chain uses TRBV4-1 and TRBJ2-3; D remains ambiguous. Germline values: CDR1 MGHRA, CDR2 YSYEKL. The CDR3 consists of 16 residues. V was trimmed by 0 bases and J by 1 base, leaving 11 bases between them.

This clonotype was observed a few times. The CDR3 is CASSSFGKGEYGYTF. CDR3 nucleotides: TGTGCCAGCAGTTCGTTTGGAAAGGGAGAGTATGGCTACACCTTC. The chain employs TRBV12-3 or TRBV12-4 and TRBJ1-2; D remains unclear. The V and J ends lost 4 bases and 5 bases respectively, with 17 bases between them. This CDR3 contains 15 residues.

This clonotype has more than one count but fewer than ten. CDR3 amino acids: CATSESGGVRDTQYF. For the CDR3, the DNA is TGTGCCACCAGTGAGAGCGGGGGGGTAAGAGATACGCAGTATTTT. V gene TRBV24-1 combines with J gene TRBJ2-3; 10 bases align to TRBD2. The CDR3 sequence is 15 residues long. Germline trimming cut 4 bases from V and 5 bases from J; bases unmatched to any gene: 5. In germline, CDR1 is KGHDR, CDR2 SFDVKD.

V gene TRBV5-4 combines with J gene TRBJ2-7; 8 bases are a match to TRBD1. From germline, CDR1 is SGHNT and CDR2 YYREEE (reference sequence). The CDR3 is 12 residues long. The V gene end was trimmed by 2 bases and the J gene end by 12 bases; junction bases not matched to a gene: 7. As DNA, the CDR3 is TGTGCCAGCAGCTTCCACCGGACAGGGCTGTACTTC. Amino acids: CASSFHRTGLYF.

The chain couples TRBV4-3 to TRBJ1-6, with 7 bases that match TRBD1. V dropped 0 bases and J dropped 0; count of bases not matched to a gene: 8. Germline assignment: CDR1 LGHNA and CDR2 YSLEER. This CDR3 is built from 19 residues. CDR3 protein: CASSQDPPGGSSYNSPLHF. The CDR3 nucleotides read TGCGCCAGCAGCCAAGATCCCCCAGGGGGTAGCTCCTATAATTCACCCCTCCACTTT.

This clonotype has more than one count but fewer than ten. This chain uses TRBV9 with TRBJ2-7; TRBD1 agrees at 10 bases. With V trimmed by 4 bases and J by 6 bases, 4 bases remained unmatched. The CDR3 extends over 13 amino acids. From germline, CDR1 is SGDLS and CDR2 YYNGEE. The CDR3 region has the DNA TGTGCCAGCAGCCATGGACAGGGGGGCGAGCAGTACTTC. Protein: CASSHGQGGEQYF.

CDR3 DNA sequence: TGTGCCAGCAGCCAGGTTGGGGGGGGGGCTTTCTTT. Translating it yields CASSQVGGGAFF. The rearrangement links TRBV9 to TRBJ1-1; a possible D gene is TRBD1 (5 bases). Trimming took off 4 bases at V and 11 bases at J, with 15 bases between the two ends. The CDR3 is 12 amino acids. Per germline, CDR1 SGDLS and CDR2 YYNGEE.